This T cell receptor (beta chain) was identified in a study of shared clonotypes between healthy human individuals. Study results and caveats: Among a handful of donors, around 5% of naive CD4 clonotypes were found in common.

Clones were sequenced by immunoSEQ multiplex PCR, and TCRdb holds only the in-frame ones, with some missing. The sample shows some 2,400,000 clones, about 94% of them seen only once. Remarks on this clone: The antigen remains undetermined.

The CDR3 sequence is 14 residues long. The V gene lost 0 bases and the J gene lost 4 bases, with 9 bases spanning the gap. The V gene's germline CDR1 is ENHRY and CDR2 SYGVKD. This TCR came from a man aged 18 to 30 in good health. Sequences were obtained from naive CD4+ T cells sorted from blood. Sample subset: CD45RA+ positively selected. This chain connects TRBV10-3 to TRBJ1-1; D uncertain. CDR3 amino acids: CAISESGSPTEAFF. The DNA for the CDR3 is TGTGCCATCAGTGAGTCGGGCAGCCCCACTGAAGCTTTCTTT.